The sample holds one count of the clone carrying this T cell receptor beta chain. Its antigen is unknown. The V end was cut by 8 bases, the J end by 2 bases, with 12 bases between. Germline V CDR1 and CDR2: SNHLY, FYNNEI. The CDR3 covers 13 residues. This entry comes from a study of T cell responses to AZD1222 COVID-19 vaccine. Study results and caveats: Receipt of two AZD1222 doses was followed by a rise in Spike-specific TCR breadth and depth. Donors were mostly white British, more females; clonal diversity possibly underestimated. Unmutated variant regions are reportedly targeted by nearly half of spike-specific TCRs.

Generated by immunoSEQ multiplex PCR, the TCRdb table keeps only in-frame clones and is missing some. The sample carries tens of thousands of clones, about three quarters recorded once. This TCR derives from an adult in good health. The material sequenced was peripheral blood, taken on day 0 of AZD1222 vaccination. The V call is TRBV2, the J call TRBJ1-2, with unresolved D. The CDR3 region has the DNA TGTGCCAGCGCGAGGCCTATAAACTATGGCTACACCTTC. Protein: CASARPINYGYTF.